This TCR beta chain stems from a study of cytomegalovirus exposure and HLA in healthy donors (TCRdb year 2017). Some background on the complete study: In an earlier analysis of some 610 of the donors, 250 to 300 Gb of sequence data and some 120 million unique TCR beta sequences from about 179 million T cells were reported. An early release covering approximately 600 HLA-typed donors comprised about 290 gigabases of sequencing data and around 85 million unique TCR sequences. Of the approximately 400 genotyped donors, about 80% fell in the genetic ancestry cluster associated with self-reported Caucasian donors. The study was designed to test whether signatures of past pathogen exposure could be identified by cataloging public T cell receptors. The study used immunosequencing to profile the T cell repertoires of approximately 630 subjects and linked those repertoires to cytomegalovirus serostatus. Along with the approximately 620-subject first cohort, a separate validation cohort of approximately 110 different subjects was used. The study combined high-throughput TCR immunosequencing, statistical association of individual TCRs with disease status, and machine learning to predict cytomegalovirus infection status. A later analysis re-analyzed previously published TCR beta repertoires from 650 to 800 donors and added high-resolution HLA genotyping to study TCR occurrence patterns. The later analysis used no new phenotypic data to find candidate immune exposures, relying instead on TCR beta sequences and their occurrence across donors. An earlier analysis of several hundred of the donors used high-throughput TCR beta sequencing to judge whether each TCR beta V gene segment behaved as functional or pseudogenic. Donor age, sex, ethnicity and CMV serostatus were compiled together with the repertoire data. Genome-wide SNP genotypes for about 55% of the roughly 670 donors were used in a later genetic analysis, which treated that subset as a discovery cohort. All discovery cohort repertoires had been generated on a single sequencing platform. HLA typing covered class I and class II loci at four-digit resolution. The number of typed donors differed by locus: 629-630 for A, B, C, DRB1 and DQB1; 522 for DQA1; roughly 600 for DPA1; and 400 to 480 for DPB1. About 5 DR-DQ haplotypes were handled as single units for association and clustering, since linkage in the cohort was strong. On average, about 200,000 unique TCR beta nucleotide sequences were sequenced per donor among some 420 genotyped donors of the cohort, with roughly 18% of those sequences being non-productive. Broader findings and caveats from the paper: Linkage disequilibrium might explain the correlated functional status among segregating V segments, but an unknown experimental factor could not be ruled out. In vitro tests confirmed that three of the cytomegalovirus-associated TCR beta chains recognize cytomegalovirus antigens. Most TCR sequences were observed very rarely across donors, whereas some public TCRs were present in many individuals. In an earlier analysis of approximately 600 of the donors, most TCR beta V segments were observed in productive rearrangements about 87% or about 30% of the time, broadly matching IMGT annotations. This cohort had only TCR beta chains sequenced, and the lack of alpha or paired-chain data limited which features could be detected. Most CMV-associated TCR beta chains appeared to be HLA-restricted in a later analysis, and the HLA associations seemed to be driven largely by CMV exposure. Roughly uniform sequencing depth across donors was assumed in presence/absence analyses, although this assumption may not hold. Immune exposure information for the cohort was limited to CMV serostatus. Because counts were too low, around 17 rarely observed V segments, including chromosome 9 orphons, were left out of the earlier analysis of approximately 580 of the donors. The sequencing pipeline was judged likely to have produced a cluster of highly shared sequence variants as a technical artifact. A further reported finding was that TCR beta sequences accurately predicted the HLA-A and HLA-B alleles for most subjects in the first cohort. A later analysis found that TCR association rates varied across HLA loci, with DRB1 alleles showing the most associated TCRs and HLA-C alleles the fewest. A later analysis associated about 18,000 TCR beta sequences with specific HLA alleles at a false discovery rate of 0.05. The authors suggested that the approach could potentially be generalized to other disease states and immunological phenotypes. In a later analysis, several top co-occurrence clusters were reported to appear linked to parvovirus B19, influenza, CMV and Epstein-Barr virus. Because HLA typing was unavailable for some donors at each locus, only the typed subset was used in association tests. Assigning TCR associations to individual alleles was difficult when HLA alleles, especially DR and DQ, strongly co-occurred. Cytomegalovirus status was reported to be diagnosed by the classifier with high specificity and sensitivity in both the original and validation cohorts. In the study, 150 to 200 TCR beta chains were listed as associated with cytomegalovirus. According to a later genetic analysis, donors in an Asian-associated ancestry cluster had fewer N-insertions in productive TCRs than the approximately 670-donor mean. An association between a missense DCLRE1C variant and V-gene and J-gene trimming of TCR beta chains was found in a later genetic analysis and replicated in an independent cohort. In a later analysis, HLA-associated TCR beta chains were found to be more clonally expanded and to have lower generation probabilities than equally common non-associated chains.

With respect to this clone: There is no known antigen for this receptor.

Libraries were built with the immunoSEQ multiplex PCR assay. A mixture of 60 forward primers for TCR Vbeta segments and 13 reverse primers for TCR Jbeta segments was used in the multiplex PCR. A multiplex PCR assay on genomic DNA amplified the CDR3 region of rearranged TCR beta genes. The Illumina HiSeq System was used to sequence the amplified TCR beta libraries as 87-base-pair reads. On the study's bioinformatics: A later analysis tallied 75 million to 95 million unique TCR beta chains across the approximately 670 repertoires, and about 12 million of those chains were shared by two or more donors. To remove PCR and sequencing errors, raw reads were error-corrected and collapsed into unique sequences using a nearest-neighbor algorithm that merged closely related sequences. Alignment of CDR3 sequences to IMGT reference sequences was used to assign V, D and J gene segments. For a sequence to be retained, a match of at least six nucleotides was required to both a V gene segment and a J gene segment. Rearrangements were called productive when the CDR3 lacked stop codons and stayed in frame with V and J; all others were non-productive. Following IMGT convention, CDR3 was defined as the stretch from the second conserved V-encoded cysteine to the conserved J-encoded phenylalanine. The earlier analysis of 500 to 650 of the donors excluded any sequence lacking an unambiguous match to a single V gene segment. In an earlier analysis of some 590 of the donors, V segments were called functional above 56.7% productive rearrangements and were called segregating when the between-donor standard deviation exceeded 5%. To diagnose cytomegalovirus status from the catalog of TCR beta chain sequences, a statistical classification framework was built. In a later analysis, TCR nucleotide sequences were compared against IMGT/GENE-DB human TR gene sequences so that V and J genes could be assigned. A later analysis assigned CDR3 sequences and most-parsimonious VDJ recombination scenarios with the TCRdist pipeline. In a later analysis, each TCR beta chain was defined by its CDR3 amino acid sequence together with its V-gene family, and reads lacking a unique V-gene family were excluded. In a later analysis, some 600 highly shared, low-generation-probability nucleotide sequences were removed to address suspected cross-contamination and a sequencing artifact. In a later analysis, a clonal expansion index was calculated for each public chain from normalized within-repertoire ranks of inferred template counts. Generation probabilities in a later analysis came from a VDJ recombination model fitted to out-of-frame rearrangements, and those results were checked against IGoR. In a later analysis, hypergeometric tests were used to score TCR-TCR, TCR-HLA and TCR-CMV co-occurrence, with a repertoire-size bias correction applied to TCR pairs. In a later analysis, false discovery rates were estimated by permuting HLA or CMV assignments 20 times. A later analysis grouped co-occurring TCRs with DBSCAN, adding TCRdist sequence similarity when clustering within HLA-allele-positive subsets. Co-occurrence clustering excluded repertoires with fewer than 30,000 or more than 120,000 public chains, plus five with anomalous nucleotide sharing. This immuneACCESS table, as held by TCRdb, lists in-frame sequences with V and J called but not all clones. Of the missing ones, under half trace to an unresolved V gene in checked studies; the others have no known cause. The V and J calls and clone size are taken from that table; D and trimming were inferred from the DNA. The sample table on file contains roughly 120,000 clones. The leading ten clones occupy under 3.5% of the sample.

The cohort consisted of 650 to 700 healthy bone marrow donors. Cohort members were all nominally healthy when sampled, although unrecorded immune exposures were likely present. The donor tested CMV seronegative, placing the donor among the roughly 400 seronegative members of the cohort. A peripheral blood sample was provided by each donor, and peripheral blood mononuclear cells were used for TCR beta sequencing. The Qiagen DNeasy Blood Extraction Kit was used to extract genomic DNA from the blood cell samples. Sequencing used PBMCs. The source is a man in his thirties or forties in good health and CMV-seronegative.

The CDR3 region reads CASSAITAGDTQYF. The sequenced DNA: TGTGCCAGCAGTGCAATCACTGCGGGAGATACGCAGTATTTT. The chain links TRBV7-7 with TRBJ2-3; the D region possibly corresponds to TRBD2 (5 bases align). There are 14 amino acids in the CDR3, from cysteine to phenylalanine inclusive. The kept DNA is CDR3 alone, 42 bases in frame from the first base. The junction carries 15 bases between V and J, which are trimmed by 6 bases and 5 bases respectively. Looking up the germline V gene (reference sequence) yields CDR1 SSHAT and CDR2 FNYEAQ.